Listed here is a single T cell receptor (beta chain). Its antigen is not known. The entry originates in a study of shared clonotypes between healthy human individuals. Study outcomes and limitations: Among several donors, 4.5% to 5.5% of naive CD4 clonotypes were found in common. Generation of non-shared clonotypes was less probable than generation of clonotypes shared by all four donors. Naive subsets, compared against memory subsets, generally had larger estimated richness values.

CD45RO-negative, CCR7-positively selected cells formed the naive CD8 fraction, excluding terminally differentiated effector memory CD45RA+ cells. The donors, healthy adults who were HIV-negative, had experienced no recent acute infections or vaccinations. The method was immunoSEQ multiplex PCR; TCRdb's version includes in-frame clones alone and lacks a portion of them. The sample contains hundreds of thousands of clones, roughly 95% of which appear only once. Germline values: CDR1 LNHNV, CDR2 YYDKDF (reference sequence). The V end lost 4 bases, the J end lost 2 bases, and 9 bases lay between the germline ends. The CDR3 length is 14 residues.

Sequenced sample: naive CD8+ T cells sorted from blood. The TCR sequence derives from a woman in her twenties or thirties in good health. This chain links TRBV15 with TRBJ1-5; D unclear. DNA of the CDR3: TGTGCCACCAGCATTGGGGTGGGCAATCAGCCCCAGCATTTT. As protein: CATSIGVGNQPQHF.